The clone carrying this T cell receptor beta chain was seen a single time. Its antigen is undetermined. The CDR3 runs 15 residues. V lost 3 bases and J 6 bases, leaving 14 bases between the germline ends. Germline CDR1 reads MNHEY; CDR2 reads SMNVEV (reference sequence). The data originate from a study of a mutant IDH1 vaccine in newly diagnosed glioma. The overall study: First vaccine doses came 4-6 weeks after radiotherapy alone, or with temozolomide cycles. Beforehand, treatment had been radiotherapy, temozolomide, or both; the majority received both.

Produced via immunoSEQ multiplex PCR; TCRdb's table is partial and in-frame only. This sample has roughly 56,000 clones, with around 80% found just once. This sample's time point: week 47, end of study. Vaccination comprised doses that each held 300 ug of mutant IDH1 20-mer peptide, plus topical imiquimod. The vaccination schedule gave patients eight doses in weeks 1, 3, 5, 7, 11, 15, 19 and 23. The sequence was obtained from a middle-aged woman with glioma. Some clones in this sample may be carry-over from other donors' samples. The chain links TRBV27 to TRBJ2-2; D is perhaps TRBD1 (5 bases). Sequenced material: PBMCs, taken from a glioma patient whose treatment included an IDH1 peptide vaccine. The CDR3 loop is CASSFRQGRAGELFF. The CDR3, as DNA: TGTGCCAGCAGTTTCCGGCAGGGTAGGGCCGGGGAGCTGTTTTTT.